This section outlines one T cell receptor (beta chain) sequence together with its context. The entry originates in a study of shared clonotypes between healthy human individuals. CDR3 length equals 13 residues. CDR1 is MDHEN and CDR2 is SYDVKM in the germline V gene. J was trimmed by 10 bases and V by 5 bases; bases with no gene match: 9. Researchers ran the assay at a deep level. Profiling relied on immunoSEQ multiplex PCR, and the TCRdb table lists in-frame clones only, not all of them. The sample shows roughly 2,500,000 clones, approximately 93% of them seen only once. The chain combines TRBV28 with TRBJ1-1, with 8 bases fitting TRBD1. The receptor's source is a man aged 18 to 29 in good health. Some clones in this sample may be carry-over from other donors' samples. Input material: naive CD4+ T cells from PBMCs. This sample's subset: CD45RA+ positively selected. The chain's CDR3 is CASSLTGGRRAFF. The CDR3 DNA is TGTGCCAGCAGTCTCACAGGGGGAAGACGAGCTTTCTTT. Based on the CDR3 plus reference TRBV28 and TRBJ1-1, the full variable domain is DVKVTQSSRYLVKRTGEKVFLECVQDMDHENMFWYRQDPGLGLRLIYFSYDVKMKEKGDIPEGYSVSREKKERFSLILESASTNQTSMYLCASSLTGGRRAFFGQGTRLTVV.